These T cell receptor beta chains were read from a single sample in a study of cytomegalovirus exposure and HLA in healthy donors. Method: immunoSEQ multiplex PCR; TCRdb's copy keeps in-frame clones and lacks some. This sample carries 140,000 to 150,000 clones, under 85% of them seen once, and the ten largest clones take 6.5% to 8.5%. Material for sequencing was PBMCs. These receptors were collected from a woman in her 40s in good health and CMV-seropositive. Both conserved end residues are part of each CDR3. Each record gives: V gene, clone size, J gene, D gene, CDR3 protein, CDR3 DNA. A D gene is named only where the DNA matches it firmly. Only part of the rows carry a size: once, few, many, or a class if the clone is expanded.

V gene: TRBV2
clone size: NA
J gene: TRBJ2-2
D gene: NA
CDR3 protein: CASRLGQGTVGELFF
CDR3 DNA: TGTGCCAGCCGGCTGGGGCAGGGGACGGTCGGGGAGCTGTTTTTT

V gene: TRBV5-1
clone size: NA
J gene: TRBJ2-5
D gene: NA
CDR3 protein: CASSASRRDISGETQYF
CDR3 DNA: TGCGCCAGCAGCGCGAGCCGACGGGACATCTCGGGGGAGACCCAGTACTTC

V gene: TRBV6-5
clone size: NA
J gene: TRBJ1-5
D gene: TRBD1
CDR3 protein: CASSYRTGDQPQHF
CDR3 DNA: TGTGCCAGCAGTTACCGAACAGGGGATCAGCCCCAGCATTTT

V gene: TRBV19
clone size: NA
J gene: TRBJ2-3
D gene: TRBD2
CDR3 protein: CASSIGVGGGTSTDTQYF
CDR3 DNA: TGTGCCAGTAGTATTGGGGTTGGCGGGGGTACTAGCACAGATACGCAGTATTTT

V gene: TRBV7-6
clone size: NA
J gene: TRBJ2-3
D gene: TRBD2
CDR3 protein: CASSLAGTTSDSDTQYF
CDR3 DNA: TGTGCCAGCAGCTTAGCGGGAACGACTAGCGATTCCGATACGCAGTATTTT

V gene: TRBV10-2
clone size: NA
J gene: TRBJ1-6
D gene: NA
CDR3 protein: CASSEQVFGNSPLHF
CDR3 DNA: TGCGCCAGCAGTGAACAGGTTTTTGGGAATTCACCCCTCCACTTT

V gene: TRBV6-5
clone size: NA
J gene: TRBJ1-1
D gene: NA
CDR3 protein: CASSQGTEAFF
CDR3 DNA: TGTGCCAGCAGTCAGGGCACTGAAGCTTTCTTT

V gene: TRBV6-1
clone size: NA
J gene: TRBJ1-2
D gene: TRBD1
CDR3 protein: CASSEYRLGTGSRPVGYTF
CDR3 DNA: TGTGCCAGCAGTGAATACAGGCTTGGGACAGGGTCGAGACCTGTTGGCTACACCTTC

V gene: TRBV25-1
clone size: NA
J gene: TRBJ2-2
D gene: TRBD1
CDR3 protein: CASSENRGRYTGELFF
CDR3 DNA: TGTGCCAGCAGTGAAAACAGGGGGCGATACACCGGGGAGCTGTTTTTT

V gene: TRBV7-2
clone size: few
J gene: TRBJ1-1
D gene: TRBD1
CDR3 protein: CASSQTGVPEAFF
CDR3 DNA: TGTGCCAGCAGCCAGACAGGGGTACCTGAAGCTTTCTTT